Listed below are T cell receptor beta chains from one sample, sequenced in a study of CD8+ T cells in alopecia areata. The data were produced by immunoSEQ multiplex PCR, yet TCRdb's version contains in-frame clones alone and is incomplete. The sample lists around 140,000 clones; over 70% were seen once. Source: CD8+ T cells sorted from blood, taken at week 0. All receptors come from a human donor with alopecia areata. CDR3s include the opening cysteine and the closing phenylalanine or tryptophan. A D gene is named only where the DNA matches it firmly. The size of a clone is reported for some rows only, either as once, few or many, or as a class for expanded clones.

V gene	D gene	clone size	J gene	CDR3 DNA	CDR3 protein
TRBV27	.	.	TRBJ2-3	TGTGCCAGCAGTGCTATAGGTAGCACAGATACGCAGTATTTT	CASSAIGSTDTQYF
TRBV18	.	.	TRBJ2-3	TGTGCCAGCTCACCGGACCAATATGGTAGCACAGATACGCAGTATTTT	CASSPDQYGSTDTQYF
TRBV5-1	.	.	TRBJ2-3	TGCGCCAGCAGCTTGGCACAGGGTATGACAGATACGCAGTATTTT	CASSLAQGMTDTQYF
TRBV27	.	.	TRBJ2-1	TGTGCCAGAAGAGGTCGGAGCAATGAGCAGTTCTTC	CARRGRSNEQFF
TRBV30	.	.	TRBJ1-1	TGTGCCTGGATACGTGGGGGGACAACTGAAGCTTTCTTT	CAWIRGGTTEAFF
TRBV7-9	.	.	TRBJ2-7	TGTGCCAGCAGCTGGGCGGGAACGGGAATAGACGAGCAGTACTTC	CASSWAGTGIDEQYF
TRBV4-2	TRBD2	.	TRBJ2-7	TGTGCCAGCAGCCGAAGCGGGGGGGCATCCGGGGACGAGCAGTACTTC	CASSRSGGASGDEQYF
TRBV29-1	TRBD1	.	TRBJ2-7	TGCAGCGTTGAAGGGGACAGCTACGAGCAGTACTTC	CSVEGDSYEQYF
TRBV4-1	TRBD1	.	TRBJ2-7	TGCGCCAGCAGCCAAGGACAGGGTCAGGTTGAGCAGTACTTC	CASSQGQGQVEQYF
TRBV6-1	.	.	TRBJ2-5	TGTGCCAGCAGCGATATTGGGACACCGCAAGAGACCCAGTACTTC	CASSDIGTPQETQYF
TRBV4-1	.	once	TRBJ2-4	TGCGCCAGCAGCCCCAGGTTAGTCCGAAACATTCAGTACTTC	CASSPRLVRNIQYF
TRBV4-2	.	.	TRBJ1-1	TGTGCCAGCAGCCTCCACACTGAAGCTTTCTTT	CASSLHTEAFF
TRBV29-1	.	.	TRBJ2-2	TGCAGCGTCACGGGACACGGGGCCGGGGAGCTGTTTTTT	CSVTGHGAGELFF
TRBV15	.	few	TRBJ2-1	TGTGCCACGCTAAACCTCGGAAACAATGAGCAGTTCTTC	CATLNLGNNEQFF
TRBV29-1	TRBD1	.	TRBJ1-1	TGCAGCGTTGCCGTGATGACAGGGGACCTCACTGAAGCTTTCTTT	CSVAVMTGDLTEAFF
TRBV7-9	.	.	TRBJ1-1	TGTGCCAGCAGCTCTTTCAGGATTAACACTGAAGCTTTCTTT	CASSSFRINTEAFF